A single sample is the source of the 30 T cell receptor beta chains below, sequenced in a study of blood T cell repertoires in COVID-19. Assay: immunoSEQ multiplex PCR; the TCRdb copy retains only in-frame clones and omits some. Here the sample spans about 69,000 clones, 65% to 90% being singletons. Material for sequencing was peripheral blood. The receptors were sampled from a man aged 80 or over with acute or convalescent COVID-19.

The chain employs TRBV19 and TRBJ1-5; 7 bases fit TRBD1. Germline V gives CDR1 LNHDA, CDR2 SQIVND (reference sequence). V dropped 5 bases and J dropped 6; count of bases not matched to a gene: 10. This CDR3 has 15 amino acids. The CDR3 region has the DNA TGTGCCAGTAGTTCAAACACAGGGGCTCTTCAGCCCCAGCATTTT. Protein: CASSSNTGALQPQHF.

This rearrangement joins TRBV5-1 to TRBJ2-3; the match to TRBD2 covers 7 bases. The V gene's germline CDR1 is SGHRS and CDR2 YFSETQ. J gave up 3 bases and V 2 bases, and 12 bases lay outside the gene matches. This CDR3 is 17 amino acids long. In DNA form, the CDR3 reads TGCGCCAGCAGCTTCACCTCCGGCGGGAGAGGGACAGATACGCAGTATTTT. It is translated as CASSFTSGGRGTDTQYF.

The chain uses TRBV19 and TRBJ2-7, with 8 bases fitting TRBD2. Germline V lookup: CDR1 LNHDA, CDR2 SQIVND (reference sequence). This CDR3 has 13 amino acids. J lost 4 bases, V lost 7 bases, and 6 bases had no gene match. The CDR3 DNA is TGTGCCAGTACCTCATCGGGGGGGTACGAGCAGTACTTC. Amino acid sequence: CASTSSGGYEQYF.

The rearrangement links TRBV18 to TRBJ2-5, with a possible D match to TRBD2 (6 bases). The CDR3 has 15 amino acids. Trimming took 5 bases from V and 2 from J, leaving 15 bases between them. CDR1 and CDR2 (germline): KGHSH, LQKENI. CDR3: CASSRDFLTQETQYF. The CDR3 DNA sequence: TGTGCCAGCTCAAGGGACTTCCTTACTCAAGAGACCCAGTACTTC.

The J gene is TRBJ2-7, the V gene TRBV6-2 or TRBV6-3; 11 bases match TRBD1. V lost 5 bases, J lost 4 bases, and 4 bases stayed unmatched. CDR1 and CDR2 (germline): MNHEY, SVGEGT. This CDR3 has 14 amino acids. The CDR3 coding sequence is TGTGCCAGCAGTCGGACAGGGGGCAGGTACGAGCAGTACTTC. Translated, it gives CASSRTGGRYEQYF.

The chain is built from TRBV5-4 and TRBJ2-1; 9 bases are a match to TRBD2. The J segment lost 0 bases and the V segment lost 9 bases, leaving 13 bases of the junction unmatched. The CDR3 loop spans 17 amino acids. Per the germline V gene, CDR1 is SGHNT and CDR2 is YYREEE (reference sequence). The CDR3 region has the DNA TGTGCCACCCGACATCTGTCTAGCGGGAACTCCTACAATGAGCAGTTCTTC. This gives the protein CATRHLSSGNSYNEQFF.

V usage is TRBV6-5 and J usage is TRBJ1-1, with D tentatively TRBD1 (5 bases). Between the trimmed V and J ends, which lost 2 bases and 3 bases, there was a span of 7 bases. The length of the CDR3 is 13 residues. CDR1 MNHEY and CDR2 SVGAGI come from the germline V gene. The CDR3 DNA is TGTGCCAGCAGTTACGGGGGGTACACTGAAGCTTTCTTT. Amino acid sequence: CASSYGGYTEAFF.

The chain is built from TRBV5-8 and TRBJ2-7; D might be TRBD1 (5 bases). Per the germline V gene, CDR1 is SGHTS and CDR2 is YDEGEE. Trimming cost V 5 bases and J 8 bases, with 14 bases left between them. The CDR3 runs 12 residues. The CDR3 here is CASRPYPGQQYF. DNA of the CDR3: TGTGCCAGCAGACCTTATCCAGGGCAGCAGTACTTC. The whole variable domain, remainder taken from reference TRBV5-8 and TRBJ2-7, is EAGVTQSPTHLIKTRGQQATLRCSPISGHTSVYWYQQALGLGLQFLLWYDEGEERNRGNFPPRFSGRQFPNYSSELNVNALELEDSALYLCASRPYPGQQYFGPGTRLTVT.

This chain connects TRBV20-1 to TRBJ1-3, with D unclear. Trimming cost V 4 bases and J 8 bases, with 9 bases left between them. The germline gives CDR1 DFQATT, CDR2 SNEGSKA (reference sequence). The CDR3 consists of 11 residues. In DNA form, the CDR3 reads TGCAGTGCTACCAGCGGGCACACCATATATTTT. This encodes CSATSGHTIYF.

This sequence joins TRBV25-1 and TRBJ1-1; TRBD1 aligns across 9 bases. CDR3 length: 18 residues. With 6 bases clipped from V and 3 bases from J, the junction kept 17 bases outside the gene matches. Per germline, CDR1 MGHDK and CDR2 SYGVNS. The CDR3 protein is CASRKRRPLQGAYTEAFF. The CDR3 bases are TGTGCCAGCAGGAAGCGCCGGCCCTTACAGGGGGCATACACTGAAGCTTTCTTT. The whole variable domain, remainder taken from reference TRBV25-1 and TRBJ1-1, is EADIYQTPRYLVIGTGKKITLECSQTMGHDKMYWYQQDPGMELHLIHYSYGVNSTEKGDLSSESTVSRIRTEHFPLTLESARPSHTSQYLCASRKRRPLQGAYTEAFFGQGTRLTVV.

This rearrangement joins TRBV6-4 to TRBJ1-2; TRBD1 matches at 8 bases. The trim removed 6 bases at V and 4 bases at J, leaving 1 base unmatched. This CDR3 spans 12 amino acids. Germline CDR1 and CDR2: MRHNA and SNTAGT. Written as DNA, the CDR3 is TGTGCCAGCAGCACAGGGGGCTATGGCTACACCTTC. Translated: CASSTGGYGYTF.

This sequence joins TRBV7-8 and TRBJ1-4; D is unclear. CDR1 is SGHVS and CDR2 is FQNEAQ in the germline V gene. V shed 0 bases and J shed 5 bases, with 10 bases lying between them. CDR3 length equals 15 residues. The DNA of the CDR3 is TGTGCCAGCAGCTTAGCTGTTTCCTACAATGAAAAACTGTTTTTT. It codes for CASSLAVSYNEKLFF.

The chain uses TRBV3-1 (or the pseudogene TRBV3-2) and TRBJ2-1; 8 bases match TRBD1. Trimming took 0 bases from V and 5 from J; bases not matched to a gene: 6. CDR3 length: 16 amino acids. Germline V gene lookup returns CDR1 LGHDT and CDR2 YNNKEL (reference sequence). Written as DNA, the CDR3 is TGTGCCAGCAGCCAAGAAGGACAGGGTGGACACAATGAGCAGTTCTTC. Residues: CASSQEGQGGHNEQFF.

The rearrangement links TRBV7-2 to TRBJ2-3, with 8 positions matching TRBD2. Trimming cost V 1 base and J 5 bases; bases outside gene matches: 5. Germline CDR1 and CDR2: SGHTA and FQGNSA. CDR3 length: 15 residues. The CDR3 region is CASSLDGRAEDTQYF. CDR3 in DNA: TGTGCCAGCAGCTTAGACGGGAGGGCCGAAGATACGCAGTATTTT. The entire variable domain, with the rest obtained from reference TRBV7-2 and TRBJ2-3, is as follows: GAGVSQSPSNKVTEKGKDVELRCDPISGHTALYWYRQSLGQGLEFLIYFQGNSAPDKSGLPSDRFSAERTGGSVSTLTIQRTQQEDSAVYLCASSLDGRAEDTQYFGPGTRLTVL.

The count of this clone is one. The gene calls are TRBV19 and TRBJ2-1, with a weak D call TRBD2 (6 bases). Looked up from germline, CDR1 is LNHDA and CDR2 is SQIVND (reference sequence). V was clipped by 5 bases and J by 0 bases, with 20 bases between them. The CDR3 has 18 amino acids. The CDR3 coding sequence is TGTGCCAGTAGTGATAGCCCCCTAGCGACCCCCTCCTACAATGAGCAGTTCTTC. The encoded protein is CASSDSPLATPSYNEQFF.

V is TRBV7-2 and J is TRBJ2-7; D gene ambiguous. V was clipped by 2 bases and J by 5 bases, with 16 bases between them. Germline V gene sequence: CDR1 SGHTA, CDR2 FQGNSA. CDR3 length: 15 residues. Here the CDR3 reads CASSLPGSLSHEQYF. The CDR3 DNA reads TGTGCCAGCAGCTTACCAGGATCCCTCAGCCACGAGCAGTACTTC.

The chain is built from TRBV7-9 and TRBJ1-1; 9 nucleotides agree with TRBD1. Germline V gives CDR1 SEHNR, CDR2 FQNEAQ (reference sequence). With V trimmed by 5 bases and J by 0 bases, 10 bases remained unmatched. The CDR3 runs to 17 residues. The CDR3 here is CASSPPTGGTLNTEAFF. The CDR3 bases are TGTGCCAGCAGCCCACCGACAGGGGGTACCTTGAACACTGAAGCTTTCTTT.

The genes are TRBV30 and TRBJ1-2; TRBD1 matches 11 bases. The CDR3 length is 15 residues. The J segment lost 2 bases and the V segment lost 2 bases, leaving 4 bases of the junction unmatched. Germline CDR1 GTSNPN, CDR2 SVGIG (reference sequence). The CDR3 reads CAWSIRTGGNYGYTF. CDR3 nucleotide sequence: TGTGCCTGGAGTATTCGGACAGGGGGCAACTATGGCTACACCTTC.

This clone was recorded only once. The CDR3 spells CASSRGQQETQYF. The CDR3 bases are TGTGCCAGCAGCCGGGGACAGCAAGAGACCCAGTACTTC. The V and J genes are TRBV5-4 and TRBJ2-5; TRBD1 aligns across 7 bases. This CDR3 contains 13 residues. J was trimmed by 2 bases and V by 4 bases; bases with no gene match: 2. Germline-derived CDR1 and CDR2 are SGHNT and YYREEE (reference sequence).

The chain is built from TRBV27 and TRBJ2-5; TRBD2 matches at 9 bases. The CDR3 runs to 14 residues. V trimming: 3 bases; J trimming: 5 bases; junction bases outside the gene matches: 4. The germline CDR1 and CDR2 sequences are MNHEY and SMNVEV (reference sequence). The CDR3 region has the DNA TGTGCCAGCAGTTTTAGCGGGAGAGGCGAGACCCAGTACTTC. Its translation: CASSFSGRGETQYF.

The table lists this clone with many counts. The rearrangement joins TRBV27 to TRBJ1-6; 8 bases map to TRBD1. Trimming removed 7 bases from V and 6 bases from J; junction bases left unmatched: 5. This CDR3 region has 14 residues. Germline CDR1 MNHEY, CDR2 SMNVEV (reference sequence). The CDR3 region is CASTRDRSNSPLHF. For the CDR3, the DNA is TGTGCCAGCACCCGGGACAGGAGTAATTCACCCCTCCACTTT.

In its sample, this clone was seen once. The J gene is TRBJ2-1, the V gene TRBV24-1, with a possible D match to TRBD1 (6 bases). The V gene lost 1 base and the J gene lost 4 bases, with 7 bases spanning the gap. CDR3 size: 14 residues. CDR1 and CDR2 (germline): KGHDR, SFDVKD. The CDR3 sequence is CATSDFTGYNEQFF. In DNA form, the CDR3 reads TGTGCCACCAGTGATTTCACAGGGTACAATGAGCAGTTCTTC.

The chain couples TRBV2 to TRBJ2-2, with D uncertain. This CDR3 contains 15 residues. V was clipped by 4 bases and J by 4 bases, with 13 bases between them. Germline V gives CDR1 SNHLY, CDR2 FYNNEI. CDR3 sequence: CASSGGSLGTGELFF. CDR3 bases: TGTGCCAGCAGTGGCGGAAGCCTGGGCACCGGGGAGCTGTTTTTT.

This clone was found a few times. J is TRBJ2-7 and V is TRBV2, with a possible D match to TRBD1 (5 bases). Germline lookup yields CDR1 SNHLY and CDR2 FYNNEI. With 7 bases removed from V and 5 bases from J, the gap between germline ends came to 15 bases. The CDR3 runs 13 residues. CDR3 protein: CASNAQGVNEQYF. The CDR3 DNA reads TGTGCCAGCAATGCCCAGGGTGTCAACGAGCAGTACTTC.

This clone was found once. V usage is TRBV11-2 and J usage is TRBJ2-1, with 8 bases lining up with TRBD1. The CDR3 length is 16 residues. Trimming took 6 bases from V and 7 from J; bases not matched to a gene: 14. From germline, CDR1 is SGHAT and CDR2 FQNNGV. CDR3 bases: TGTGCCAGCAGGCGAACGGGACAGGCGAAGGTTAATGAGCAGTTCTTC. It encodes CASRRTGQAKVNEQFF.

The CDR3 reads CASSQDLALGLSTDTQYF. In DNA, the CDR3 is TGTGCCAGCAGCCAAGATCTCGCTCTCGGACTGAGCACAGATACGCAGTATTTT. J is TRBJ2-3 and V is TRBV3-1 (or the pseudogene TRBV3-2), with D possibly being TRBD2 (5 bases). Germline V lookup: CDR1 LGHDT, CDR2 YNNKEL (reference sequence). Deletions cut 0 bases from V and 0 bases from J, with 16 bases between. This CDR3 spans 18 amino acids.

The chain is built from TRBV5-8 and TRBJ2-7, with TRBD1 matching over 8 bases. This CDR3 is 16 amino acids long. Trimming took 4 bases from V and 3 from J; bases not matched to a gene: 12. CDR1 and CDR2 from the germline V gene are SGHTS and YDEGEE. The CDR3 loop reads CASSPLPGTGGYEQYF. The CDR3 bases are TGTGCCAGCAGCCCACTTCCCGGGACAGGTGGCTACGAGCAGTACTTC.

The chain uses TRBV7-9 and TRBJ1-5, with a tentative D call TRBD1 (6 bases). The length of the CDR3 is 16 residues. Trimming removed 2 bases from V and 2 bases from J, with 13 bases in between. Germline V gives CDR1 SEHNR, CDR2 FQNEAQ (reference sequence). The CDR3 DNA follows: TGTGCCAGCAGCTTAAGTGGTGGGGGCGGCAATCAGCCCCAGCATTTT. It yields the protein CASSLSGGGGNQPQHF. Complete variable domain (other parts from reference TRBV7-9 and TRBJ1-5): DTGVSQNPRHKITKRGQNVTFRCDPISEHNRLYWYRQTLGQGPEFLTYFQNEAQLEKSRLLSDRFSAERPKGSFSTLEIQRTEQGDSAMYLCASSLSGGGGNQPQHFGDGTRLSIL.

The gene calls are TRBV5-1 and TRBJ2-7; TRBD2 might be the D (5 bases). Germline values: CDR1 SGHRS, CDR2 YFSETQ. The CDR3 sequence is 12 residues long. The V and J ends lost 4 bases and 6 bases respectively, with 11 bases between them. The CDR3 sequence: CASSTRRGEQYF. The CDR3 region has the DNA TGCGCCAGCAGCACCCGCCGGGGCGAGCAGTACTTC. Drawing the rest from reference TRBV5-1 and TRBJ2-7, the complete variable domain is KAGVTQTPRYLIKTRGQQVTLSCSPISGHRSVSWYQQTPGQGLQFLFEYFSETQRNKGNFPGRFSGRQFSNSRSEMNVSTLELGDSALYLCASSTRRGEQYFGPGTRLTVT.

This sequence joins TRBV5-5 and TRBJ1-6, with TRBD1 as a possible D gene (5 bases). With 4 bases removed from V and 4 bases from J, the gap between germline ends came to 12 bases. Germline CDR1 and CDR2: SGHKS and YYEKEE (reference sequence). The CDR3 has 15 residues. CDR3 residues: CASSPRQSYNSPLHF. The CDR3 DNA reads TGTGCCAGCAGCCCGCGACAGAGTTATAATTCACCCCTCCACTTT. Supplemented by reference TRBV5-5 and TRBJ1-6, the full variable domain reads DAGVTQSPTHLIKTRGQQVTLRCSPISGHKSVSWYQQVLGQGPQFIFQYYEKEERGRGNFPDRFSARQFPNYSSELNVNALLLGDSALYLCASSPRQSYNSPLHFGNGTRLTVT.